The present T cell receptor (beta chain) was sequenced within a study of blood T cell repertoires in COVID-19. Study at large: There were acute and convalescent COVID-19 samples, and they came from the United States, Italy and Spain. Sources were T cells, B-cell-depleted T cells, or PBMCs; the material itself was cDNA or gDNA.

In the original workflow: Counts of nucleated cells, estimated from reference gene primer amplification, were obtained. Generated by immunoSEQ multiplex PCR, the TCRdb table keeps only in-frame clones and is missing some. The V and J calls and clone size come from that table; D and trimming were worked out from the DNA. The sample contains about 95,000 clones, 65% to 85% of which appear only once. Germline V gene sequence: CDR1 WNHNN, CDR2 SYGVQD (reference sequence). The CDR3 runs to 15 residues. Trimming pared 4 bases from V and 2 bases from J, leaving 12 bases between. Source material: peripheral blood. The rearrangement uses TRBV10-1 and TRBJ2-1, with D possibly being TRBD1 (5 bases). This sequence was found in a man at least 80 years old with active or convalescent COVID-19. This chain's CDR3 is CASSAGNDPYNEQFF. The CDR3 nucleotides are TGCGCCAGCAGTGCAGGGAACGACCCCTACAATGAGCAGTTCTTC.